Given below is one TCR beta chain in context. These data originate in a study of OX40 agonist ivuxolimab in advanced cancers. Study context: Ivuxolimab, an agonist antibody against OX40 (CD134), was given to patients. Of the participants, around 39% had some prior anti-PD-1, anti-PD-L1 or anti-CTLA-4 therapy, which was allowed.

V gave up 10 bases and J gave up 8 bases; unmatched junction bases: 10. Looked up from germline, CDR1 is MNHNS and CDR2 is SASEGT. This CDR3 is 12 amino acids long. The repertoire was sequenced with immunoSEQ multiplex PCR; TCRdb's copy has only in-frame clones and lacks some. The sample consists of 60,000 to 85,000 clones, 87% of them appearing once. This specimen consisted of CD4+ or CD8+ T cells sorted from blood, obtained in a trial of the OX40 agonist ivuxolimab. The TCR originated in an adult with an advanced solid tumor such as melanoma, head and neck, liver or kidney cancer. The chain is built from TRBV6-1 and TRBJ1-1; 7 nucleotides agree with TRBD1. CDR3 protein: CATSFGTAEAFF. For the CDR3, the DNA is TGTGCCACAAGCTTTGGGACAGCAGAAGCTTTCTTT.